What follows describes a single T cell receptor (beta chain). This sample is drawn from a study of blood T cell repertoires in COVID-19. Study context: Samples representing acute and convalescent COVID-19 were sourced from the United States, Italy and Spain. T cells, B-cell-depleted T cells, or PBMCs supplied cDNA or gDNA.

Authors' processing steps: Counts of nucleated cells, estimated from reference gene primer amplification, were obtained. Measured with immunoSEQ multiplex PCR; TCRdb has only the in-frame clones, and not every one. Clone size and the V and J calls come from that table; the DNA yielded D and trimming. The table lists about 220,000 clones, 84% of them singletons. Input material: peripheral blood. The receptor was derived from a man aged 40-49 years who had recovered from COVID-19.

CDR3 in DNA: TGTGCCAGCAGCGAAGCCCCACTAGGAATCGAGACCCAGTACTTC. This encodes CASSEAPLGIETQYF. The chain employs TRBV3-1 (or the pseudogene TRBV3-2) and TRBJ2-5, with D maybe TRBD2 (5 bases). The CDR3 sequence is 15 residues long. The germline CDR1 and CDR2 sequences are LGHDT and YNNKEL (reference sequence). V lost 5 bases and J lost 5, with 18 bases in between.